The clone carrying this T cell receptor (beta chain) was found a few times. The V end lost 4 bases, the J end lost 2 bases, and 6 bases lay between the germline ends. This CDR3 has 12 amino acids. Germline loops: CDR1 KGHSH, CDR2 LQKENI. TCRdb re-derived calls from the RT-PCR reads in MiXCR, one entry per CDR3 protein. The sample lists fewer than 500,000 distinct CDR3 sequences; approximately 16% were seen once. This specimen belongs to a study of patients and donors after allogeneic stem cell transplantation. The sequencing input was blood, either unsorted or a sorted T cell fraction (not recorded which). The clonotype originates from a human donor who was either an allogeneic HSCT recipient or a stem cell or donor lymphocyte infusion donor (not recorded which). It is not recorded whose cells these are; they may come from a transplant donor. J is TRBJ2-7 and V is TRBV18; TRBD1 is a possible D gene (6 bases). CDR3 DNA sequence: TGTGCCAGCTCACGACAGGCCTACGAGCAGTACTTC. Translation: CASSRQAYEQYF.